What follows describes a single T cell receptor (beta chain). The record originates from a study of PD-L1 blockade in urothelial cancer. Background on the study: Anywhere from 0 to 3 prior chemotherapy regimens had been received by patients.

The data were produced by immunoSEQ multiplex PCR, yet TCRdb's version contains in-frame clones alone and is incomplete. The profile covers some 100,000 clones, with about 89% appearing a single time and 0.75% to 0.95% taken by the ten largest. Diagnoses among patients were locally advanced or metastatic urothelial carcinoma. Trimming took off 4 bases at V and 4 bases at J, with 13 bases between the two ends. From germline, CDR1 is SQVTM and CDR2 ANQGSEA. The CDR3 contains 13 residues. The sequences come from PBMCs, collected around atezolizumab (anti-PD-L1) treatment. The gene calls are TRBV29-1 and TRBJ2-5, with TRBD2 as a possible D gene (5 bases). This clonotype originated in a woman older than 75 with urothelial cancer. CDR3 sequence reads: CSVGGTGIETQYF. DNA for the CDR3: TGCAGCGTTGGAGGTACGGGAATAGAGACCCAGTACTTC.